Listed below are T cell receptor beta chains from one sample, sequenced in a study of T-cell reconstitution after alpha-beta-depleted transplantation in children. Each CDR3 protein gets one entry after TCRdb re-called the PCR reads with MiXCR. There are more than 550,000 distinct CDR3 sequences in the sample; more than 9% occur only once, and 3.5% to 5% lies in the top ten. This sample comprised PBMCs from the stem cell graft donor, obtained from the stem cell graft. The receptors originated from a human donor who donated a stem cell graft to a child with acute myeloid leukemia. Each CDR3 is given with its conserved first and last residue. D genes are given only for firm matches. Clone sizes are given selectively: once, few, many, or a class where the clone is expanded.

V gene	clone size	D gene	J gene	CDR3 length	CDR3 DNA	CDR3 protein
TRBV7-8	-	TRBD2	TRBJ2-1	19	TGTGCCAGCAGCCCCCACGGACTAGCGGGAACCAGCTCCTACAATGAGCAGTTCTTC	CASSPHGLAGTSSYNEQFF
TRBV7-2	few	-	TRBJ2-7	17	TGTGCCAGCAGCCGGGGGTCTACGGGTCTTTCCCCCTACGAGCAGTACTTC	CASSRGSTGLSPYEQYF
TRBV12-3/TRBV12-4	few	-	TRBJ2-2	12	TGTGCCAGCAGTTTAGGTCCGCGGGAGCTGTTTTTT	CASSLGPRELFF
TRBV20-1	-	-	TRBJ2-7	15	TGCAGTGCTAGAGATCCCGCGACTAGGACATCGGAGCAGTACTTC	CSARDPATRTSEQYF
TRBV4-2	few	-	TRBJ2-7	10	TGTGCCAGCAGCAGCCCCCAGCAGTACTTC	CASSSPQQYF
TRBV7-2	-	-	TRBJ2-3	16	TGTGCCAGCAGCCCAAGACTGCCGGGGTGGGGAGATACGCAGTATTTT	CASSPRLPGWGDTQYF
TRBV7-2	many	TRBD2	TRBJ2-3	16	TGTGCCAGCAGCGCGCCCGGACTAGCGGGGGTGGATACGCAGTATTTT	CASSAPGLAGVDTQYF
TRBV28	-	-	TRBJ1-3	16	TGTGCCAGCAGCCCGGGGGGGCCTACCTCTGGAAACACCATATATTTT	CASSPGGPTSGNTIYF
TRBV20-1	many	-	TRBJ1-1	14	TGCAGTGCTCCCGACACATACTCGAACACTGAAGCTTTCTTT	CSAPDTYSNTEAFF
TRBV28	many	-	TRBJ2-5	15	TGTGCCAGCAGCCCCATTCCAAAACGCGGAGAGACCCAGTACTTC	CASSPIPKRGETQYF
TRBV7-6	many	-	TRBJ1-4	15	TGTGCCAGCAGTATTACGGGTGCAGGTACTGAAAAACTGTTTTTT	CASSITGAGTEKLFF
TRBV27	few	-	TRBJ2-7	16	TGTGCCAGCAGTTTGGGGTATGGGGAGAAAGCCTACGAGCAGTACTTC	CASSLGYGEKAYEQYF
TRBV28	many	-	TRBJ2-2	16	TGTGCCAGCAGTTTAGATGAGGTCTTATTGGCCGGGGAGCTGTTTTTT	CASSLDEVLLAGELFF
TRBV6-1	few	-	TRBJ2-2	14	TGTGCCAGCATGGGCCGAACGAACACCGGGGAGCTGTTTTTT	CASMGRTNTGELFF
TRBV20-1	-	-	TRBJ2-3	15	TGCAGTGCTAGAGCCCGGGTGGACATCACAGATACGCAGTATTTT	CSARARVDITDTQYF
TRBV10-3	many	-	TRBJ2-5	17	TGTGCCATCAGTGAGAATCAGGGCAAAGATTTAGGAGAGACCCAGTACTTC	CAISENQGKDLGETQYF
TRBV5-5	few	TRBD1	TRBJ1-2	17	TGTGCCAGCAGCTTGGGAGGACAGGGTATTATCTACTATGGCTACACCTTC	CASSLGGQGIIYYGYTF